This TCR beta chain was found in a study of T-cell memory formation after mild COVID-19 (dated by TCRdb to 2020 to 2023). Context from the whole study: TCR sequence clusters from the two donors were largely donor specific. In a couple of donors, T-cell clones that expanded and contracted after mild COVID-19 were tracked by sequencing TCRalpha and TCRbeta repertoires over time. Two young, previously healthy adult volunteers made up the cohort, one male and one female.

Concerning this clonotype: What antigen it recognizes has not been identified. Base qualities are not provided; no much larger clone lies one nucleotide away.

The research as a whole found: Clones contracting from day 15 to 85 had balanced CD4/CD8 phenotypes, while a second wave expanding from day 15 to 37 was biased towards CD4+. SARS-CoV-2 specificity was not confirmed for the second-wave clones peaking on day 37. Contracting CD4+ clones appeared mostly in the CM and EM memory subsets, whereas CD8+ clones were enriched in EMRA. Only a couple of mild cases were covered in the study, and larger cohorts including severe cases with pre-infection samples were considered necessary. Some responding clones were detected in pre-infection memory, suggesting pre-existing cross-reactive memory T cells joined the SARS-CoV-2 response.

Ficoll-Paque density gradient centrifugation was the method used to isolate PBMCs. The listed sequencing device is Illumina NovaSeq 6000. Using 5'RACE with constant-segment primers, TCRalpha and TCRbeta cDNA libraries were constructed, with sample barcodes and unique molecular identifiers added in the process. RNA was extracted from every sample with Trizol reagent. Libraries were amplified in two PCR steps, with a second sample barcode and Illumina TruSeq adapters added in the second step. Sequencing of the libraries was done on an Illumina NovaSeq, producing 2 x 150 bp paired-end reads. As for the authors' bioinformatics: The reads were demultiplexed and collapsed into UMI-guided consensus sequences using migec v1.2.7. Using mixcr v2.1.11, UMI consensuses were aligned to TRA and TRB V and J templates and then assembled into clonotypes. A clonotype was counted as expanded or contracted only if both edgeR and NoisET called the change significant, with noise models trained on biological replicates. edgeR calls used a false discovery rate-adjusted p below 0.01 and a log2 fold-change threshold of 1. As an exploratory analysis of dynamics, max-normalized trajectories of the 1000 most abundant clonotypes were examined with PCA combined with hierarchical clustering. Each responding clone was given a CD4 or CD8 phenotype based on the CD4+ and CD8+ repertoires, which had been sequenced separately. In TCRdb, the public reads were trimmed at Q25 with fastp and aligned with MiXCR, with productive beta chains retained. Rows merge per CDR3 protein into single entries with the most common DNA and genes. Clone size and V and J calls follow TCRdb, not the original study. The sample has about 250,000 distinct CDR3 sequences on record, 15% of them singletons. The ten most abundant clones make up about 2% of the sample.

The junction carries 10 bases between V and J, which are trimmed by 0 bases and 5 bases respectively. The CDR3 runs 14 residues from the cysteine to the phenylalanine. Left in the record is the CDR3 DNA by itself, 42 bases read in frame from the first base. CDR1 and CDR2, per the germline V gene (reference sequence), are DFQATT and SNEGSKA. The sequenced sample was PBMCs or a T cell subset sorted from them (not recorded which). Recombination linked TRBV20-1 to TRBJ1-4; the D region possibly corresponds to TRBD1 (6 bases align). The clonotype comes from an adult woman who had mild COVID-19 (a few samples of this study predate the infection). The sample titles of this study are shuffled in the database, so cell type and time point are left out; the donor was told from shared clones. The bases read TGCAGTGCTAGAGAAGGGACATCGAATGAAAAACTGTTTTTT. Translated, this gives CSAREGTSNEKLFF.